This T cell receptor beta chain is from a study of blood T cell repertoires in COVID-19. As for the study in general: The United States, Italy and Spain were the sources of the acute and convalescent COVID-19 samples. The analysed material was cDNA or gDNA that came from T cells, B-cell-depleted T cells, or PBMCs.

Original processing notes: Estimation of nucleated cell counts was performed using reference gene primer amplification. Assay used: immunoSEQ multiplex PCR; TCRdb lists only in-frame clones, some missing. The DNA was the basis for D and trimming; V, J and clone size are from that table. The profile covers fewer than 300,000 clones, with about four fifths appearing a single time and roughly 5.7% taken by the ten largest. The CDR3 runs to 15 residues. The V and J genes are TRBV21-1 and TRBJ2-3; the DNA was not compared with TRBD2, the D call given in the table. TRBV21-1 is reported as a pseudogene. This TCR derives from an older man with acute or convalescent COVID-19. The specimen sequenced was peripheral blood. In DNA, the CDR3 is TGTGCCAGCAGCGAAAGCGATAGCGGGAGGTATACGCAGTATTTT. This sequence encodes CASSESDSGRYTQYF.